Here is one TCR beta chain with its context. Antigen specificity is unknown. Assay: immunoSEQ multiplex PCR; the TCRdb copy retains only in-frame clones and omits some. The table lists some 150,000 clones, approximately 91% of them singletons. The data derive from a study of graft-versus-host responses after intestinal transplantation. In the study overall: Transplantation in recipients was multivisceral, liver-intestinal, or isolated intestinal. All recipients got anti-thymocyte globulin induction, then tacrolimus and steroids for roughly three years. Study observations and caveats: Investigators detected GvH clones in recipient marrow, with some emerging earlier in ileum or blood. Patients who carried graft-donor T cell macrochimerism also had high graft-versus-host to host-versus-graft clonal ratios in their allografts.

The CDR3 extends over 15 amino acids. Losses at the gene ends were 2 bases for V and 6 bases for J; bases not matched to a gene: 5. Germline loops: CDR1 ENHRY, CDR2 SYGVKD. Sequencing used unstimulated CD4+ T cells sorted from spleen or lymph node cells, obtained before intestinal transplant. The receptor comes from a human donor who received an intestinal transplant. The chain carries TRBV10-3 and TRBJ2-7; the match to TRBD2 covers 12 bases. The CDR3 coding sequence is TGTGCCATCAGTGAGACGACTAGCGGGAGAACCGAGCAGTACTTC. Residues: CAISETTSGRTEQYF.